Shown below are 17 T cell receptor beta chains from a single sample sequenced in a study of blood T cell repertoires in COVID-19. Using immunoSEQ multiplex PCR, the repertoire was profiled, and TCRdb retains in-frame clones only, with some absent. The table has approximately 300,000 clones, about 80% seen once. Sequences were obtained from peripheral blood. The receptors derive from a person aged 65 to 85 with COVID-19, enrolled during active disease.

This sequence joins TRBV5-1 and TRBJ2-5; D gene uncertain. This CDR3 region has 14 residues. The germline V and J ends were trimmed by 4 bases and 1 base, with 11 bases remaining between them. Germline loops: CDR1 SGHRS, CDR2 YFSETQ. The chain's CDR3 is CASSIHPSQETQYF. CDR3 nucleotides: TGCGCCAGCAGCATCCACCCCAGCCAAGAGACCCAGTACTTC.

The CDR3 DNA follows: TGTGCCAGCAAGAAAACGGGATTTAACAATGAGCAGTTCTTC. Amino acid sequence: CASKKTGFNNEQFF. This chain links TRBV28 with TRBJ2-1; D possibly corresponds to TRBD2 (5 bases). The length of the CDR3 is 14 residues. Germline CDR1 is MDHEN and CDR2 is SYDVKM. Trimming took 7 bases from V and 5 from J, leaving 15 bases between them.

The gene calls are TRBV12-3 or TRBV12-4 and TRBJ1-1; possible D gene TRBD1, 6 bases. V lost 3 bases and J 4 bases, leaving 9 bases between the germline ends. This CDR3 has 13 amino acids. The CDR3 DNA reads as TGTGCCAGCAGTTTCGGACAGTTCACTGAAGCTTTCTTT. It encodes CASSFGQFTEAFF.

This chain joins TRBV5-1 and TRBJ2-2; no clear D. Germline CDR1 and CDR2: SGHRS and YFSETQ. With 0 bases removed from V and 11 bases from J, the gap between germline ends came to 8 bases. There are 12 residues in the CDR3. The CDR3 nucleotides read TGCGCCAGCAGCTTGGAATCAGGCGAGCTGTTTTTT. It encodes CASSLESGELFF.

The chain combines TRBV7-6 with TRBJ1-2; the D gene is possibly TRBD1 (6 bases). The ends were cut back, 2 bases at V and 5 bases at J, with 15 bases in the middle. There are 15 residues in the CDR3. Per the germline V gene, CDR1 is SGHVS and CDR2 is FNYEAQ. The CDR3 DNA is TGTGCCAGCAGCTTACAACAGGGATACCTTTATGGCTACACCTTC. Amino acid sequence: CASSLQQGYLYGYTF.

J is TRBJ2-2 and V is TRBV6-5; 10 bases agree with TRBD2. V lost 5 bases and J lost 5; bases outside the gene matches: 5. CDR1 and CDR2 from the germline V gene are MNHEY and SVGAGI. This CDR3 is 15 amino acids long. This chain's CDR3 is CASSLLAGETGELFF. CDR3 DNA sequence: TGTGCCAGCAGTCTTCTAGCGGGAGAAACCGGGGAGCTGTTTTTT.

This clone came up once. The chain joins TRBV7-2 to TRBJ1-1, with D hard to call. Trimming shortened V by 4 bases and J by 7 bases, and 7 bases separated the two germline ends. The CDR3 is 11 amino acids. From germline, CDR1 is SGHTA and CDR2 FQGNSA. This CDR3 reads CASSSQSEAFF. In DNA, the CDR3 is TGTGCCAGCAGCTCACAGAGTGAAGCTTTCTTT. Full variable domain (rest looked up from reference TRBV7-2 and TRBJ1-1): GAGVSQSPSNKVTEKGKDVELRCDPISGHTALYWYRQSLGQGLEFLIYFQGNSAPDKSGLPSDRFSAERTGGSVSTLTIQRTQQEDSAVYLCASSSQSEAFFGQGTRLTVV.

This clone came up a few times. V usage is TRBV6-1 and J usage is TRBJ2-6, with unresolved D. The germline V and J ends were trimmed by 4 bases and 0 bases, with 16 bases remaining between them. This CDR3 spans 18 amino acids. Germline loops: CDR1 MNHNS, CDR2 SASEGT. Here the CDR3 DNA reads TGTGCCAGCAGTGCCCCGAGGTCAGATTACTCTGGGGCCAACGTCCTGACTTTC. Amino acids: CASSAPRSDYSGANVLTF.

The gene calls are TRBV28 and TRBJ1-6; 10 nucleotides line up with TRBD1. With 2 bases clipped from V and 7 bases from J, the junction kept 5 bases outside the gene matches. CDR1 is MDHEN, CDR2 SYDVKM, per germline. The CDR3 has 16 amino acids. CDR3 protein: CASSLGGTGANSPLHF. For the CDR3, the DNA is TGTGCCAGCAGTTTAGGGGGGACAGGGGCGAATTCACCCCTCCACTTT.

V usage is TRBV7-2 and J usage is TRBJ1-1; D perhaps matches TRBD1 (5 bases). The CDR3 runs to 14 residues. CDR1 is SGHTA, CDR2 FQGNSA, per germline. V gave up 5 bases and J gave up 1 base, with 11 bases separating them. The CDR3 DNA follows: TGTGCCAGCAGCCCGTGGGGGGGGAACACTGAAGCTTTCTTT. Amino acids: CASSPWGGNTEAFF. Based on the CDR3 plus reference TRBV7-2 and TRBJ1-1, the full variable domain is GAGVSQSPSNKVTEKGKDVELRCDPISGHTALYWYRQSLGQGLEFLIYFQGNSAPDKSGLPSDRFSAERTGGSVSTLTIQRTQQEDSAVYLCASSPWGGNTEAFFGQGTRLTVV.

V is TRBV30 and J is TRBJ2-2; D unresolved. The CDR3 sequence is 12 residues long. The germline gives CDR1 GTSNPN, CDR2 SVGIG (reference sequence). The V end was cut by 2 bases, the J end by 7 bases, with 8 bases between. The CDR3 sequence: CAWSLGGGELFF. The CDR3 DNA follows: TGTGCCTGGAGTCTCGGCGGCGGGGAGCTGTTTTTT.

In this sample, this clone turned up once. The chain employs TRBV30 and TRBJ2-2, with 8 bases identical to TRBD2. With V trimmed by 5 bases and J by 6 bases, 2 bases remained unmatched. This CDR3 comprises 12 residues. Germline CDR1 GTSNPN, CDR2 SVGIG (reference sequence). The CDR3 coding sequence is TGTGCCTGGTCCGGGGGGGCCGGGGAGCTGTTTTTT. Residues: CAWSGGAGELFF.

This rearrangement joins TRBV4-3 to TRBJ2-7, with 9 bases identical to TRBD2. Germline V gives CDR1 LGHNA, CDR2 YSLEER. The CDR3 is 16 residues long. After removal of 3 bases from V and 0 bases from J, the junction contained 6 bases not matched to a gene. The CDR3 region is CASSQTLAGISYEQYF. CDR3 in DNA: TGCGCCAGCAGCCAGACTCTAGCGGGGATCTCCTACGAGCAGTACTTC.

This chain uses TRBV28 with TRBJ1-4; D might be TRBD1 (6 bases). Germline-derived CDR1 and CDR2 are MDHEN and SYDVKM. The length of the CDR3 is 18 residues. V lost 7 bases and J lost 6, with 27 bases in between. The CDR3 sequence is CASKSLRDTKREDEKLFF. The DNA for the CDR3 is TGTGCCAGCAAAAGTCTGAGGGACACTAAGAGGGAAGATGAAAAACTGTTTTTT.

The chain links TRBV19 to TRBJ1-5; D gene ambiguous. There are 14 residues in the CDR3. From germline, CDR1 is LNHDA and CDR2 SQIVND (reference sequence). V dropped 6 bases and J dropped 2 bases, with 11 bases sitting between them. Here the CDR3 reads CASSPSRGNQPQHF. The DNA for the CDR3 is TGTGCCAGTAGCCCCTCGCGGGGCAATCAGCCCCAGCATTTT.

This chain's CDR3 is CASSLNRGTSGANVLTF. CDR3 DNA sequence: TGTGCCAGCAGCTTAAACAGGGGGACCTCTGGGGCCAACGTCCTGACTTTC. The V gene is TRBV7-9, the J gene TRBJ2-6; 8 bases match TRBD1. Germline CDR1 reads SEHNR; CDR2 reads FQNEAQ (reference sequence). Trimming took 2 bases from V and 0 from J; bases not matched to a gene: 3. The CDR3 contains 17 residues.

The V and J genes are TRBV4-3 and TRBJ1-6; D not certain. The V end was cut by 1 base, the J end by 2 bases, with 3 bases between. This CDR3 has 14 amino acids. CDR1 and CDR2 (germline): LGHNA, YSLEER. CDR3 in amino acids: CASSQVAYNSPLHF. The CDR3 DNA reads TGCGCCAGCAGCCAAGTCGCCTATAATTCACCCCTCCACTTT.